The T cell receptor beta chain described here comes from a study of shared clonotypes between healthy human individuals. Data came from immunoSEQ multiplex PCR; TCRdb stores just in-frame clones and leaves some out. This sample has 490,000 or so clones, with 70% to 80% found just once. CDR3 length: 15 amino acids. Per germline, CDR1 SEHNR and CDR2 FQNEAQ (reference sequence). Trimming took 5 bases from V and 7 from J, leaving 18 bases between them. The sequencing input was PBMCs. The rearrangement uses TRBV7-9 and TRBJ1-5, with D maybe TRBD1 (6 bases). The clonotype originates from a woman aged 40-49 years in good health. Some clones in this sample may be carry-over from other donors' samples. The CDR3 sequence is CASSREGGAGQPQHF. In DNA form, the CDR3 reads TGTGCCAGCAGCCGGGAGGGGGGCGCGGGGCAGCCCCAGCATTTT.